These T cell receptor beta chains were read from a single sample in a study of T cell responses to AZD1222 COVID-19 vaccine. TCRdb's copy holds only in-frame clones and misses some; the assay was immunoSEQ multiplex PCR. The repertoire consists of approximately 74,000 clones, with about 84% occurring once and the leading ten covering 2.9%. The sequencing used peripheral blood, collected on day 0 of AZD1222 vaccination. The source is an adult in good health. Both conserved end residues are part of each CDR3. The order of the fields is clone size, V gene, J gene, D gene, CDR3 DNA, CDR3 protein. A D gene is named only where the DNA matches it firmly. A clone size is listed for some rows: how often the clone was seen (once, few, many), or a class if it is expanded.

>.|TRBV3-1/TRBV3-2|TRBJ2-5|TRBD2
TGTGCCAGCAGCCAAGATCCTAGCGGGGGGCCCGGGGAGACCCAGTACTTC
CASSQDPSGGPGETQYF
>.|TRBV6-2/TRBV6-3|TRBJ2-7|.
TGTGCCAGCAGTTATCAGGACAGCTCCTACGAGCAGTACTTC
CASSYQDSSYEQYF
>.|TRBV2|TRBJ1-4|.
TGTGCCAGCATAAAATTTGCAACTAATGAAAAACTGTTTTTT
CASIKFATNEKLFF
>.|TRBV9|TRBJ1-2|TRBD1
TGTGCCAGCAGCCTAACGACAGGGGGCGGTGGCTACACCTTC
CASSLTTGGGGYTF
>.|TRBV3-1/TRBV3-2|TRBJ1-3|.
TGTGCCAGCAGCCAGGCCGCCCCCAGTGGAAACACCATATATTTT
CASSQAAPSGNTIYF
>.|TRBV11-2|TRBJ2-7|.
TGTGCCAGCGCCGCGGCCTACGAGCAGTACTTC
CASAAAYEQYF
>.|TRBV9|TRBJ2-1|.
TGTGCCAGCAGCGCCCTGTTGGGTGACGGTACAAATGAGCAGTTCTTC
CASSALLGDGTNEQFF
>.|TRBV5-1|TRBJ2-2|.
TGCGCCAGCAGCTTGATGGGCGGCGGGGAGCTGTTTTTT
CASSLMGGGELFF
>.|TRBV27|TRBJ2-6|.
TGTGCCAGCAGTTTCTCCCCCAGGTGGGGAAAGGCTGGGGCCAACGTCCTGACTTTC
CASSFSPRWGKAGANVLTF
>.|TRBV6-1|TRBJ2-7|.
TGTGCCAGCAGTGAAGGAGCAGACCAGTCCTACGAGCAGTACTTC
CASSEGADQSYEQYF
>few|TRBV28|TRBJ2-7|TRBD1
TGTGCCAGCTGTTTAGGAGGAGGACAGGGGGCCACGTCGAGCGAGCAGTACTTC
CASCLGGGQGATSSEQYF
>.|TRBV4-1|TRBJ2-7|.
TGCGCCAGCAGCCAATGGTCCCCCGAGCAGTACTTC
CASSQWSPEQYF
>.|TRBV10-3|TRBJ1-2|.
TGTGCCATCAGTGAGTCGCGGCAGGGAGTAAATGGCTACACCTTC
CAISESRQGVNGYTF
>few|TRBV4-2|TRBJ2-7|.
TGTGCCAGCAGCCAAGATGCCAGCACCTACGAGCAGTACTTC
CASSQDASTYEQYF
>.|TRBV7-8|TRBJ1-2|.
TGTGCCAGCAGCCACCTGGTCGGGGGAAGTTCAGATGGCTACACCTTC
CASSHLVGGSSDGYTF
>.|TRBV7-9|TRBJ2-7|.
TGTGCCAGCAGCTTAGTGGGGATATCGGGGTACGAGCAGTACTTC
CASSLVGISGYEQYF
>.|TRBV2|TRBJ1-3|.
TGTGCCAGCAGTGAAACGTCTGGAAACACCATATATTTT
CASSETSGNTIYF
>.|TRBV7-9|TRBJ2-7|.
TGTGCCAGCAGCCCCCGAGGGGGCTACGAGCAGTACTTC
CASSPRGGYEQYF
>.|TRBV29-1|TRBJ2-7|.
TGCAGCGTTGTAAGGGGAGACGGATACGAGCAGTACTTC
CSVVRGDGYEQYF
>.|TRBV6-5|TRBJ2-3|.
TGTGCCAGCAGTCTACAGGGATCCACAGATACGCAGTATTTT
CASSLQGSTDTQYF
>.|TRBV25-1|TRBJ1-6|.
TGTGCCAGCAGTGCCCGAAGAGGGGATTCACCCCTCCACTTT
CASSARRGDSPLHF
>.|TRBV5-1|TRBJ1-1|.
TGCGCCAGCAGCTTCAGGGTTCGGGGTATGAACACTGAAGCTTTCTTT
CASSFRVRGMNTEAFF
>.|TRBV9|TRBJ1-4|.
TGTGCCAGCAGCGTAGGCGCCGCGGCTAATGAAAAACTGTTTTTT
CASSVGAAANEKLFF
>once|TRBV5-4|TRBJ1-1|TRBD1
TGTGCCAGCAGCTTCCGGACAGGGAGTTGGATACCTGAAGCTTTCTTT
CASSFRTGSWIPEAFF
>.|TRBV5-4|TRBJ1-6|.
TGTGCCAGCAGCTTGGGCCTGCCGGGAGACTCCTATAATTCACCCCTCCACTTT
CASSLGLPGDSYNSPLHF
>.|TRBV6-5|TRBJ1-5|.
TGTGCCAGCAGTCCAGGGTTTCTGGGGCAGCCCCAGCATTTT
CASSPGFLGQPQHF
>.|TRBV4-1|TRBJ1-4|.
TGCGCCAGCAGCCAAGAGAGGGAGGATGGCGAAAAACTGTTTTTT
CASSQEREDGEKLFF
>.|TRBV14|TRBJ1-3|.
TGTGCCAGCAGCCAAGTAGAGACAGTCTCTGGAAACACCATATATTTT
CASSQVETVSGNTIYF
>once|TRBV7-2|TRBJ2-5|TRBD2
TGTGCCAGCAGCTTAGCGAGCGGGGGGGCCGGAGAGACCCAGTACTTC
CASSLASGGAGETQYF
>once|TRBV3-1/TRBV3-2|TRBJ2-4|.
TGTGCCAGCAGCCCGCGGGACAGAGGAATCAAAAACATTCAGTACTTC
CASSPRDRGIKNIQYF
>.|TRBV2|TRBJ2-1|.
TGTGCCAGCAGTGTTGGGACGGCCTACAATGAGCAGTTCTTC
CASSVGTAYNEQFF
>.|TRBV28|TRBJ2-2|.
TGTGCCAGCAGTTCCCCTAAAGAACCTTCGGTCACCGGGGAGCTGTTTTTT
CASSSPKEPSVTGELFF
>.|TRBV5-6|TRBJ2-4|TRBD1
TGTGCCAGCAGCAGGGGGACAGGGGGCGGCAAAAACATTCAGTACTTC
CASSRGTGGGKNIQYF
>.|TRBV10-2|TRBJ1-5|TRBD1
TGCGCCAGCAGTGAGCCTGGGACAGGGGGCATGTGGGGCAATCAGCCCCAGCATTTT
CASSEPGTGGMWGNQPQHF
>.|TRBV9|TRBJ2-7|TRBD1
TGTGCCAGCAGCGCGACAGGGGGCAGCTACGAGCAGTACTTC
CASSATGGSYEQYF
>.|TRBV2|TRBJ1-2|.
TGTGCCAGCAGTGGGGGAGCGAACTATGGCTACACCTTC
CASSGGANYGYTF
>.|TRBV7-2|TRBJ2-2|.
TGTGCCAGCAGCTTAGCCAGGGCGGATACCGGGGAGCTGTTTTTT
CASSLARADTGELFF
>.|TRBV7-2|TRBJ2-2|.
TGTGCCAGCAGCGGGAAAAGCGTAGGGACCGAGCTGTTTTTT
CASSGKSVGTELFF
>.|TRBV7-9|TRBJ1-4|TRBD1
TGTGCCAGCAGCCTGCCGACAGGGACCTCTCGTGAAAAACTGTTTTTT
CASSLPTGTSREKLFF
>.|TRBV15|TRBJ1-2|TRBD1
TGTGCCACCAGCCTACCTGGGGACAGGGGGTTGCATGGCTACACCTTC
CATSLPGDRGLHGYTF
>.|TRBV5-1|TRBJ1-4|.
TGCGCCAGCAGCTTAAGGAACCCGAGTGGTGGAAAACTGTTTTTT
CASSLRNPSGGKLFF
>once|TRBV7-2|TRBJ2-7|TRBD2
TGTGCCAGCAATTTAGCGGGTTTGGCCAACGAGCAGTACTTC
CASNLAGLANEQYF
>.|TRBV28|TRBJ2-7|TRBD2
TGTGCCAGCAGTTTACTTGCGGGAGGGTCCGAGCAGTACTTC
CASSLLAGGSEQYF
>.|TRBV27|TRBJ2-2|.
TGTGCCAGCAGTTGGCAGGGGGGAGACACCGGGGAGCTGTTTTTT
CASSWQGGDTGELFF
>.|TRBV7-2|TRBJ2-1|TRBD2
TGTGCCAGCCGCTTAGTAGCGGGAGACTCCAATGAGCAGTTCTTC
CASRLVAGDSNEQFF
>.|TRBV11-2|TRBJ1-6|.
TGTGCCAGCAGCCCCGCGACCGGTTATAATTCACCCCTCCACTTT
CASSPATGYNSPLHF
>.|TRBV28|TRBJ1-2|.
TGTGCCAGCAGTTTAATCGTGGGGGCGGGCTATGGCTACACCTTC
CASSLIVGAGYGYTF
>.|TRBV2|TRBJ2-1|TRBD2
TGTGCCAGCACAGTCGCGGGGGGCGGATACAATGAGCAGTTCTTC
CASTVAGGGYNEQFF
>.|TRBV27|TRBJ1-6|TRBD1
TGTGCCAGCACCCTTCAAGGGGGCCCCTATAATTCACCCCTCCACTTT
CASTLQGGPYNSPLHF